This T cell receptor beta chain derives from a study of cytomegalovirus exposure and HLA in healthy donors. Study results and limitations: Rarity marked most TCR sequences, yet some public TCRs occurred in many donors.

The PCR used 60 Vbeta and 13 Jbeta primers. Data came from immunoSEQ multiplex PCR; TCRdb stores just in-frame clones and leaves some out. The top ten hold approximately 2.1% of the sample, which has some 180,000 clones, around three quarters seen once. This clone was seen more than once but under ten times. Antigen specificity is unknown. Trimming left V 4 bases short and J 7 bases short, with 11 bases between. The germline V gene encodes CDR1 KGHSH and CDR2 LQKENI. This CDR3 is 12 amino acids long. The sample comprised PBMCs. This clonotype originated in a man aged 25-45 years in good health and CMV-seronegative. The chain employs TRBV18 and TRBJ2-7; the D is unclear. This CDR3 is CASSRYIGEQYF. CDR3 sequence (DNA): TGTGCCAGCTCACGATATATCGGGGAGCAGTACTTC.